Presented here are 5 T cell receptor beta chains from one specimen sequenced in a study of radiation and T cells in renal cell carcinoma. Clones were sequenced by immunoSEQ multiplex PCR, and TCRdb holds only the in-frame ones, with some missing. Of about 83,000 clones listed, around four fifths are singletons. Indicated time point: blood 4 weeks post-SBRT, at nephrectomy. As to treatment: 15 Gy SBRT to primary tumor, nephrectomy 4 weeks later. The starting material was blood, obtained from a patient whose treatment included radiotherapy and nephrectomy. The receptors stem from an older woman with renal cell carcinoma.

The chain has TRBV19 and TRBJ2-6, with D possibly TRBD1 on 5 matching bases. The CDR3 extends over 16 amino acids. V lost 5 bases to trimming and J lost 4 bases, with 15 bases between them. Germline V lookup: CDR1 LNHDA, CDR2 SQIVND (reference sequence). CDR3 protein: CASSYSGFYGANVLTF. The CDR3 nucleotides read TGTGCCAGTAGTTACTCAGGGTTTTACGGGGCCAACGTCCTGACTTTC.

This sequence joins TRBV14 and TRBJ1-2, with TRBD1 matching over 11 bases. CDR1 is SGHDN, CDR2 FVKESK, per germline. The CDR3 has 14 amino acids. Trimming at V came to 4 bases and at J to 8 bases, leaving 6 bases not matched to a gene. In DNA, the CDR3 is TGTGCCAGCAGCCTCCGGACAGGGGGCGAGGGCTACACCTTC. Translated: CASSLRTGGEGYTF.

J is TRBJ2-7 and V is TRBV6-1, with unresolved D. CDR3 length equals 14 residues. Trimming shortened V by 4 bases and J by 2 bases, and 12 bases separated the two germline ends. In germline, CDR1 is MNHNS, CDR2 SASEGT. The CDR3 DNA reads TGTGCCAGCAGTGCAAGGACGGTTACCTACGAGCAGTACTTC. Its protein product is CASSARTVTYEQYF.

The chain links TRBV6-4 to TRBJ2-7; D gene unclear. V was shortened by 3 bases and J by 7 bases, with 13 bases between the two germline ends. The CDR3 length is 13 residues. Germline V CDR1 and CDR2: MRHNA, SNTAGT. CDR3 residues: CASSEVGSGEQYF. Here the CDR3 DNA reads TGTGCCAGCAGTGAGGTGGGGTCTGGGGAGCAGTACTTC.

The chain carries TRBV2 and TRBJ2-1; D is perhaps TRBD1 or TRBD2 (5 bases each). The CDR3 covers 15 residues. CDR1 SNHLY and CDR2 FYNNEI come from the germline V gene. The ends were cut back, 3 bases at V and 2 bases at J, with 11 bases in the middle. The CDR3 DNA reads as TGTGCCAGCAGTGACAGGGAGAGGCCCTACAATGAGCAGTTCTTC. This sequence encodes CASSDRERPYNEQFF.